This TCR beta chain was identified in a study of T cell responses to AZD1222 COVID-19 vaccine. Points from the study as a whole: Unmutated regions of variants are reportedly targeted by nearly half of spike-specific TCRs. Repertoires were collected only later (after the peak T cell response had occurred). Baseline seropositivity occurred in only 5 or 6 AZD1222 recipients.

Measured with immunoSEQ multiplex PCR; TCRdb has only the in-frame clones, and not every one. This sample has 150,000 to 160,000 clones, with 75% to 95% found just once. Comments on this clone: Its antigen is not identified.

The receptor was derived from an adult in good health. The input for sequencing was peripheral blood, taken on day 0 of AZD1222 vaccination.

The DNA for the CDR3 is TGTGCCACCAGTGAAGGGCCGATACAAGAGACCCAGTACTTC. Amino acids: CATSEGPIQETQYF. This chain uses TRBV24-1 with TRBJ2-5; D gene ambiguous. The germline gives CDR1 KGHDR, CDR2 SFDVKD. The CDR3 is 14 residues long. Trimming took 4 bases from V and 2 from J, leaving 10 bases between them.